Described below is a single TCR beta chain sequence and its context. Its antigen remains undetermined. Within one base of it there is no much larger clone, and no base qualities were kept. This record belongs to a study of T cell responses to AZD1222 COVID-19 vaccine (TCRdb year 2021). With respect to the entire study: TCR sequencing covered 230 to 250 trial participants: 200 to 220 given two doses of AZD1222 and 26 given two doses of MenACWY control vaccine. Trial participants were enrolled by age into 18-55, 56-69 and 70-plus year subgroups, with roughly 160, 29 and 62 TCR-sequenced participants respectively. The paper as a whole reports these results and caveats: Vaccine-associated CD4 TCRs spanned the whole spike protein, with dominant responses in regions 160-218 and 743-854. After two AZD1222 doses, spike-specific TCR breadth and depth were significantly higher than at day 0 and than in MenACWY recipients. Because no samples from the day 14 peak response were available, repertoires could be characterized only after the peak T cell response. Only five or six AZD1222 recipients were SARS-CoV-2 seropositive at baseline, limiting conclusions about previously exposed vaccinees. Participants were mostly white British and included more females than males, and it was suggested by the authors that clonal diversity may have been underestimated. In the small 56-69-year group, the increase in depth fell short of significance, most likely because of low power. Reportedly, almost half of the unique spike-specific TCRs recognized epitopes lying outside the regions that are mutated in the B.1.351 and B.1.1.7 variants.

From the cysteine through the phenylalanine, the CDR3 covers 12 amino acids. Only CDR3 DNA is held: 36 bases, read in frame from base 1. V is shortened by 7 bases, J by 2 bases, and the region joining them spans 8 bases. CDR1 and CDR2 are read off the germline V gene as SNHLY and FYNNEI. The sample's time point, from its label and the paper: about 28 days (+/-7) after the second vaccine dose. This specimen's treatment or condition label, per the study, means: meningococcal conjugate vaccine given as trial control. Vaccinee samples came from UK trials COV001 and COV002, including a single-blind randomized controlled phase 2/3 trial of AZD1222 (ChAdOx1 nCoV-19) in healthy adults. Trial participant PBMC samples were collected at day 0 and day 28 after the second dose for TCRbeta chain sequencing. The CDR3 regions of human TCRbeta chains were analyzed by immunosequencing. The study's processing was this. Repertoire TCRs were matched against a reference library of SARS-CoV-2-specific TCRs generated with the MIRA antigen-specificity platform. Breadth was defined as the fraction of unique TCRs that were SARS-CoV-2-associated. Depth was defined as the fraction of total T cells that were SARS-CoV-2-associated. Each spike-specific TCR was assigned to its reactive spike region and to a CD4 or CD8 class using the MIRA data. Log10-transformed breadth and depth values were compared by one-way ANOVA with Sidak's multiple comparisons tests. TCRdb took this table from immuneACCESS and kept in-frame rearrangements with V and J called. Such tables lack part of the clones; where checked against another copy, unresolved V genes explain under half of the gap, and the rest is unexplained. V and J calls and clone size follow that table, whereas D and trimming were derived from the DNA. The sample data list roughly 200,000 clones, and 90% to 95% of these were observed just once. Roughly 1.8% of the sample comes from the top ten.

The material sequenced was peripheral blood, taken 28 days after the second dose of the MenACWY control vaccine. This TCR was recovered from an adult who received the MenACWY meningococcal vaccine as a control. The V and J segments used are TRBV2 and TRBJ1-2; the D gene identity is not certain. The CDR3 protein: CASIWENYGYTF. The DNA reads TGTGCCAGCATTTGGGAGAACTATGGCTACACCTTC.